These T cell receptor beta chains were read from a single sample in a study of cytomegalovirus exposure and HLA in healthy donors. Here immunoSEQ multiplex PCR was the method, and the copy in TCRdb shows in-frame clones only, minus some. The data contain 75,000 to 90,000 clones, more than 60% of them singletons. Sequencing used PBMCs. The receptors stem from a human donor in good health. The CDR3 runs from the conserved cysteine through the conserved F or W. Each record gives: D gene, V gene, J gene, clone size, CDR3 DNA, CDR3 protein. The D gene is left open where the match is weak. Where a row states a size, it is once, few, many or the class of an expanded clone; other rows omit it.

d_call: TRBD1
v_call: TRBV9
j_call: TRBJ1-5
clone_size: NA
cdr3_nt: TGTGCCAGCAGCGTATGGACAGGGGATCAGCCCCAGAATTTT
cdr3_aa: CASSVWTGDQPQNF

d_call: TRBD1
v_call: TRBV18
j_call: TRBJ1-5
clone_size: few
cdr3_nt: TGTGCCAGCTCACCATTCCAGGGACAGGGGAATCAGCCCCAGCATTTT
cdr3_aa: CASSPFQGQGNQPQHF

d_call: NA
v_call: TRBV6-6
j_call: TRBJ2-2
clone_size: medium-sized
cdr3_nt: TGTGCCAGCAGTTACTCGGCGGGCACCGGGGAGCTGTTTTTT
cdr3_aa: CASSYSAGTGELFF

d_call: NA
v_call: TRBV7-6
j_call: TRBJ2-2
clone_size: once
cdr3_nt: TGTGCCAGCAGCTCCGGGGGTAACGGGGAGCTGTTTTTT
cdr3_aa: CASSSGGNGELFF

d_call: NA
v_call: TRBV7-2
j_call: TRBJ1-5
clone_size: NA
cdr3_nt: TGTGCCAGCAGCTTAATGAGTCAGCCCCAGCATTTT
cdr3_aa: CASSLMSQPQHF

d_call: TRBD1
v_call: TRBV6-5
j_call: TRBJ1-6
clone_size: NA
cdr3_nt: TGTGCCAGCAGCAAGTCGACAGGGTGGTCTTCACCCCTCCACTTT
cdr3_aa: CASSKSTGWSSPLHF

d_call: NA
v_call: TRBV4-3
j_call: TRBJ2-4
clone_size: NA
cdr3_nt: TGCGCCAGCAGCCCACCTGCCCCGCAGGCAGAAAACATTCAGTACTTC
cdr3_aa: CASSPPAPQAENIQYF

d_call: TRBD2
v_call: TRBV27
j_call: TRBJ2-7
clone_size: NA
cdr3_nt: TGTGCCAGCAGTCCACCGGCGGGCGGGGGAGTTCTCAACGAGCAGTACTTC
cdr3_aa: CASSPPAGGGVLNEQYF

d_call: TRBD1
v_call: TRBV7-9
j_call: TRBJ1-1
clone_size: NA
cdr3_nt: TGTGCCAGCACTATACAGGGGACTGAAGCTTTCTTT
cdr3_aa: CASTIQGTEAFF

d_call: TRBD1
v_call: TRBV5-1
j_call: TRBJ2-7
clone_size: once
cdr3_nt: TGTGCCAGCAGCTTGGGAGCGGGACAGGGGGCCTACGAGCAGTACTTC
cdr3_aa: CASSLGAGQGAYEQYF

d_call: NA
v_call: TRBV19
j_call: TRBJ1-5
clone_size: NA
cdr3_nt: TGTGCCAGTAGCCATTCAGGGGAGCAGCCCCAGCATTTT
cdr3_aa: CASSHSGEQPQHF

d_call: NA
v_call: TRBV11-1
j_call: TRBJ2-2
clone_size: once
cdr3_nt: TGTGCCAGCAGCTCCGACAGATTAAACACCGGGGAGCTGTTTTTT
cdr3_aa: CASSSDRLNTGELFF

d_call: TRBD1
v_call: TRBV11-2
j_call: TRBJ1-6
clone_size: NA
cdr3_nt: TGTGCCAGCAGCCGGGACAGGGGGGGGTCACCCCTCCACTTT
cdr3_aa: CASSRDRGGSPLHF

d_call: NA
v_call: TRBV5-1
j_call: TRBJ2-1
clone_size: NA
cdr3_nt: TGCGCCAGCAGCTTAAATAGCGGCTCTGGGTATGAGCAGTTCTTC
cdr3_aa: CASSLNSGSGYEQFF

d_call: TRBD1
v_call: TRBV13
j_call: TRBJ2-2
clone_size: NA
cdr3_nt: TGTGCCAGCAGCCCACGACAGGGGGCGACCGGGGAGCTGTTTTTT
cdr3_aa: CASSPRQGATGELFF

d_call: NA
v_call: TRBV4-3
j_call: TRBJ1-5
clone_size: few
cdr3_nt: TGCGCCAGCAGCCAAGATCGGGGGATGGGTCAGCCCCAGCATTTT
cdr3_aa: CASSQDRGMGQPQHF

d_call: TRBD1
v_call: TRBV5-5
j_call: TRBJ2-4
clone_size: NA
cdr3_nt: TGTGCCAGCAGAAACAGGGGGAAAAACATTCAGTACTTC
cdr3_aa: CASRNRGKNIQYF

d_call: TRBD2
v_call: TRBV6-1
j_call: TRBJ2-5
clone_size: NA
cdr3_nt: TGTGCCAGCAGTGAAGCAGGGCCACTAGCGTACCAAGAGACCCAGTACTTC
cdr3_aa: CASSEAGPLAYQETQYF

d_call: NA
v_call: TRBV19
j_call: TRBJ1-2
clone_size: NA
cdr3_nt: TGTGCCAGTAGTATGTGGCCCAGCGTTTATGGCTACACCTTC
cdr3_aa: CASSMWPSVYGYTF

d_call: TRBD1
v_call: TRBV25-1
j_call: TRBJ2-7
clone_size: NA
cdr3_nt: TGTGCCAGCTGGGGACAGGAGTCCTACGAGCAGTACTTC
cdr3_aa: CASWGQESYEQYF

d_call: TRBD1
v_call: TRBV6-1
j_call: TRBJ2-7
clone_size: NA
cdr3_nt: TGTGCCAGCAGGGACGGACAGGGTGGCTCCTACGAGCAGTACTTC
cdr3_aa: CASRDGQGGSYEQYF

d_call: NA
v_call: TRBV9
j_call: TRBJ1-1
clone_size: NA
cdr3_nt: TGTGCCAGCAGCGCACTTATGCGATCAACTGAAGCTTTCTTT
cdr3_aa: CASSALMRSTEAFF

d_call: TRBD1
v_call: TRBV27
j_call: TRBJ2-2
clone_size: NA
cdr3_nt: TGTGCCAGCAGTTTTCGACAGGGTCACGGGGAGCTGTTTTTT
cdr3_aa: CASSFRQGHGELFF

d_call: NA
v_call: TRBV7-2
j_call: TRBJ1-6
clone_size: once
cdr3_nt: TGTGCCAGCAGCTTAGGAGCGAGGAAGTATTCACCCCTCCACTTT
cdr3_aa: CASSLGARKYSPLHF

d_call: TRBD1
v_call: TRBV30
j_call: TRBJ1-6
clone_size: NA
cdr3_nt: TGTGCCTGGAGTTACCGGGACAGCAATAATTCACCCCTCAACTTT
cdr3_aa: CAWSYRDSNNSPLNF

d_call: TRBD2
v_call: TRBV10-3
j_call: TRBJ2-7
clone_size: NA
cdr3_nt: TGTGCCATCAGTGAGTCGACTCGAACTAGCGGGGGCTACGAGCAGTACTTC
cdr3_aa: CAISESTRTSGGYEQYF

d_call: NA
v_call: TRBV14
j_call: TRBJ2-3
clone_size: NA
cdr3_nt: TGTGCCAGCAGCCCCTCATCGGTCAGGGTAAGAGATACGCAGTATTTT
cdr3_aa: CASSPSSVRVRDTQYF

d_call: NA
v_call: TRBV6-4
j_call: TRBJ2-2
clone_size: few
cdr3_nt: TGTGCCAGCAGTGTCTTAGCGGACACCGGGGAGCTGTTTTTT
cdr3_aa: CASSVLADTGELFF

d_call: TRBD1
v_call: TRBV27
j_call: TRBJ1-2
clone_size: NA
cdr3_nt: TGTGCCAGCAGAACAGGGGGTGTCTATGGCTACACCTTC
cdr3_aa: CASRTGGVYGYTF

d_call: NA
v_call: TRBV30
j_call: TRBJ2-5
clone_size: NA
cdr3_nt: TGTGCCTGGAGTGTCGGACAGACTCCTCAAGAGACCCAGTACTTC
cdr3_aa: CAWSVGQTPQETQYF

d_call: NA
v_call: TRBV6-5
j_call: TRBJ2-5
clone_size: NA
cdr3_nt: TGTGCCAGCAGTTACTCGTGGTCGGGGGAGACCCAGTACTTC
cdr3_aa: CASSYSWSGETQYF

d_call: NA
v_call: TRBV29-1
j_call: TRBJ2-7
clone_size: NA
cdr3_nt: TGCAGCGTTGAAGGGCAGGGGTCCAACGAGCAGTACTTC
cdr3_aa: CSVEGQGSNEQYF

d_call: TRBD2
v_call: TRBV6-5
j_call: TRBJ2-5
clone_size: NA
cdr3_nt: TGTGCCAGCAGGGGACTAGCGGGAGTAGGAGAGACCCAGTACTTC
cdr3_aa: CASRGLAGVGETQYF

d_call: NA
v_call: TRBV9
j_call: TRBJ1-1
clone_size: NA
cdr3_nt: TGTGCCAGCAGCGAGGACACTCTAGGCACTGAAGCTTTCTTT
cdr3_aa: CASSEDTLGTEAFF

d_call: NA
v_call: TRBV4-1
j_call: TRBJ1-2
clone_size: NA
cdr3_nt: TGCGCCAGCAGCCAAGAAAGCGCGACAGCCGCTAACTATGGCTACACCTTC
cdr3_aa: CASSQESATAANYGYTF

d_call: NA
v_call: TRBV15
j_call: TRBJ2-3
clone_size: medium-sized
cdr3_nt: TGTGCCACCAGCATCGGGGATACTAGCACAGATACGCAGTATTTT
cdr3_aa: CATSIGDTSTDTQYF

d_call: NA
v_call: TRBV5-1
j_call: TRBJ2-3
clone_size: few
cdr3_nt: TGCGCCAGCAGCTTAACGGGACTCCATCTAGATACGCAGTATTTT
cdr3_aa: CASSLTGLHLDTQYF

d_call: TRBD1
v_call: TRBV5-4
j_call: TRBJ2-3
clone_size: NA
cdr3_nt: TGTGCCAGCAGCTTACCGGGACAGCGGTTCGATACGCAGTATTTT
cdr3_aa: CASSLPGQRFDTQYF

d_call: NA
v_call: TRBV5-1
j_call: TRBJ1-1
clone_size: few
cdr3_nt: TGCGCCAGCAGCTACGGGGAGAGGGTGAACACTGAAGCTTTCTTT
cdr3_aa: CASSYGERVNTEAFF

d_call: TRBD1
v_call: TRBV5-4
j_call: TRBJ1-1
clone_size: NA
cdr3_nt: TGTGCCAGCAGCTTCACAGGGGGACCTGAAGCTTTCTTT
cdr3_aa: CASSFTGGPEAFF

d_call: TRBD1
v_call: TRBV9
j_call: TRBJ1-3
clone_size: NA
cdr3_nt: TGTGCCAGCAGCTTACAGGGGATAAGCTCTGGAAACACCATATATTTT
cdr3_aa: CASSLQGISSGNTIYF

d_call: NA
v_call: TRBV7-8
j_call: TRBJ2-7
clone_size: NA
cdr3_nt: TGTGCCAGCAGTTTACGACAGGATTACGAGCAGTACTTC
cdr3_aa: CASSLRQDYEQYF

d_call: NA
v_call: TRBV5-1
j_call: TRBJ1-3
clone_size: once
cdr3_nt: TGCGCCAGCAGCTTGGACAGGGTGGGAGCTGGAAACACCATATATTTT
cdr3_aa: CASSLDRVGAGNTIYF

d_call: TRBD1
v_call: TRBV7-9
j_call: TRBJ2-5
clone_size: NA
cdr3_nt: TGTGCCAGCAGCTCGACAGGGAAAGTCGGAGAGACCCAGTACTTC
cdr3_aa: CASSSTGKVGETQYF

d_call: NA
v_call: TRBV7-9
j_call: TRBJ2-2
clone_size: NA
cdr3_nt: TGTGCCAGCAGAGAGTGGGACACGAACACCGGGGAGCTGTTTTTT
cdr3_aa: CASREWDTNTGELFF

d_call: NA
v_call: TRBV5-6
j_call: TRBJ2-2
clone_size: NA
cdr3_nt: TGTGCCAGCACCTCACAGGGTGGGGCCGGGGAGCTGTTTTTT
cdr3_aa: CASTSQGGAGELFF

d_call: NA
v_call: TRBV5-6
j_call: TRBJ1-2
clone_size: NA
cdr3_nt: TGTGCCAGCAGCTTAATGGGGGCTATTAACTATGGCTACACCTTC
cdr3_aa: CASSLMGAINYGYTF

d_call: NA
v_call: TRBV9
j_call: TRBJ1-1
clone_size: NA
cdr3_nt: TGTGCCAGCAGCGCAGGGCGGGGGGACGAGGGCACTGAAGCTTTCTTT
cdr3_aa: CASSAGRGDEGTEAFF

d_call: NA
v_call: TRBV19
j_call: TRBJ1-1
clone_size: NA
cdr3_nt: TGTGCCAGTAGTATGCAGGGAGGTACTGAAGCTTTCTTT
cdr3_aa: CASSMQGGTEAFF

d_call: NA
v_call: TRBV7-8
j_call: TRBJ2-1
clone_size: NA
cdr3_nt: TGTGCCAGCGCTATCGCTCGGGGGAACAATGAGCAGTTCTTC
cdr3_aa: CASAIARGNNEQFF

d_call: TRBD2
v_call: TRBV28
j_call: TRBJ2-5
clone_size: NA
cdr3_nt: TGTGCCATCAGTCATAGCGGGGGGCAAGAGACCCAGTACTTC
cdr3_aa: CAISHSGGQETQYF

d_call: TRBD2
v_call: TRBV7-6
j_call: TRBJ2-7
clone_size: NA
cdr3_nt: TGTGCCAGCAGCTTAAACAGACTAGCAGACGAGCAGTACTTC
cdr3_aa: CASSLNRLADEQYF

d_call: TRBD1
v_call: TRBV7-8
j_call: TRBJ1-1
clone_size: NA
cdr3_nt: TGTGCCAGCAGACCGACGACAGGGTCGGTTGTGAACACTGAAGCTTTCTTT
cdr3_aa: CASRPTTGSVVNTEAFF

d_call: NA
v_call: TRBV4-3
j_call: TRBJ1-1
clone_size: NA
cdr3_nt: TGCGCCAGCAGCCCAAGGGGGGGAAACATGAACACTGAAGCTTTCTTT
cdr3_aa: CASSPRGGNMNTEAFF

d_call: TRBD1
v_call: TRBV6-5
j_call: TRBJ2-7
clone_size: NA
cdr3_nt: TGTGCCAGCAGTAGGGACAGGAGCTCCTACGAGCAGTACTTC
cdr3_aa: CASSRDRSSYEQYF

d_call: TRBD1
v_call: TRBV19
j_call: TRBJ2-1
clone_size: NA
cdr3_nt: TGTGCCAGTAGTCCGTCGGACAGGGGCGCCTACAATGAGCAGTTCTTC
cdr3_aa: CASSPSDRGAYNEQFF

d_call: TRBD2
v_call: TRBV5-1
j_call: TRBJ2-3
clone_size: NA
cdr3_nt: TGCGCCAGCAGCCCGTTGGGACTAGACTACACAGATACGCAGTATTTT
cdr3_aa: CASSPLGLDYTDTQYF

d_call: TRBD2
v_call: TRBV29-1
j_call: TRBJ2-1
clone_size: NA
cdr3_nt: TGCAGCGTTGAGGGGACTAGCGCTTTCCCCTCCTACAATGAGCAGTTCTTC
cdr3_aa: CSVEGTSAFPSYNEQFF